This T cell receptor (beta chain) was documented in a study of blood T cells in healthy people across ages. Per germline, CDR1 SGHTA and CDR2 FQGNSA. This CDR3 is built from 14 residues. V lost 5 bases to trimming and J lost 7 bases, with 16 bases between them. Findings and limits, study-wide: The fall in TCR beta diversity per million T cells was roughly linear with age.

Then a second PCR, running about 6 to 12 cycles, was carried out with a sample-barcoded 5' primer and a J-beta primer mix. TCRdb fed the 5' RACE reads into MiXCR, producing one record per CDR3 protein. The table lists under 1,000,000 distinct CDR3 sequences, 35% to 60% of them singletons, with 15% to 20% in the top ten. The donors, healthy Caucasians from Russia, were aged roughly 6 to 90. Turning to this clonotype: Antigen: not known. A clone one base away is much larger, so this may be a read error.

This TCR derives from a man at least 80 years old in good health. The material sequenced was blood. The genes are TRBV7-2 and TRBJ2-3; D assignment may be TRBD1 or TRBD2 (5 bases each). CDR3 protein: CASSKNRRPHTQYF. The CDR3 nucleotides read TGTGCCAGCAGCAAGAACAGGAGGCCGCATACGCAGTATTTT. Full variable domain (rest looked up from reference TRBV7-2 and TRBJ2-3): GAGVSQSPSNKVTEKGKDVELRCDPISGHTALYWYRQSLGQGLEFLIYFQGNSAPDKSGLPSDRFSAERTGGSVSTLTIQRTQQEDSAVYLCASSKNRRPHTQYFGPGTRLTVL.